This T cell receptor beta chain is drawn from a study of T cells after yellow fever vaccination. This clonotype was observed a handful of times. Its matching antigen is unknown. Using its own MiXCR run on the 5' RACE reads, TCRdb lists one record per CDR3 protein. The sample comprises around 500,000 distinct CDR3 sequences, 21% of which are singletons, and approximately 16% rests with the top ten. Study-wide points: Only a small proportion of the clonotypes turned up in both the CD4 and the CD8 compartments, likely arising from convergent recombination.

The origin of this receptor is a man between 18 and 35 years old who received the YFV17D yellow fever vaccine. Here the sequenced sample was PBMCs, taken more than 20 days after the first yellow fever vaccination.

The DNA of the CDR3 is TGCGCCAGCAGCCTGACAGGGAAATCCACCGGGGAGCTGTTTTTT. Translated, it gives CASSLTGKSTGELFF. This chain uses TRBV5-1 with TRBJ2-2, with TRBD1 matching over 7 bases. Germline CDR1 is SGHRS and CDR2 is YFSETQ. The V and J ends lost 4 bases and 4 bases, in that order; junction bases with no gene match: 7. CDR3 length: 15 residues.